This T cell receptor (beta chain) is drawn from a study of shared clonotypes between healthy human individuals. Germline CDR1 reads SNHLY; CDR2 reads FYNNEI. This CDR3 is built from 13 residues. Trimming took 2 bases from V and 4 from J, leaving 8 bases between them. Per the study methods: Filtering differed, since immunoSEQ gave only junction sequences and no quality scores. Sequencing used immunoSEQ multiplex PCR; TCRdb keeps in-frame clones, though not all of them. Clone size and V and J calls were adopted from that table, with D and trimming inferred from the DNA. Found here are some 680,000 clones, roughly 72% of them singletons; the top ten hold around 1.8%.

J is TRBJ1-1 and V is TRBV2; D is possibly TRBD1 (6 bases). The sample was memory CD4+ T cells sorted from blood. Specified subset: CD45RA-negative fraction. The receptor comes from a woman aged 25 to 39 in good health. The CDR3 spells CASSEQGRTEAFF. The DNA of the CDR3 is TGTGCCAGCAGTGAACAGGGGCGCACTGAAGCTTTCTTT.